The TCR beta chain described here comes from a study of response to subunit inactivated influenza vaccine. The study, taken as a whole, reports: The study's authors posited that every seasonal influenza vaccination enlists few new T cells.

TCRdb re-called the RT-PCR reads with MiXCR, one entry per CDR3 protein. The table lists roughly 500,000 distinct CDR3 sequences, approximately 15% of them singletons. Points on this clonotype: Its matching antigen is unknown.

The junction had 6 bases not matched to a gene; V was cut back by 3 bases and J by 1 base. CDR1 is SGHAT and CDR2 is FQNNGV in the germline V gene. This CDR3 region has 15 residues. This specimen consisted of CD4+ T cells sorted from PBMCs, obtained approximately 25 months after vaccination. This chain connects TRBV11-2 to TRBJ2-7, with 7 bases that match TRBD2. The receptor comes from a man aged 45-69 years who received an inactivated influenza vaccine. The CDR3: CASSLSSGGSYEQYF. The CDR3 region has the DNA TGTGCCAGCAGCTTGTCCTCGGGGGGTTCCTACGAGCAGTACTTC.